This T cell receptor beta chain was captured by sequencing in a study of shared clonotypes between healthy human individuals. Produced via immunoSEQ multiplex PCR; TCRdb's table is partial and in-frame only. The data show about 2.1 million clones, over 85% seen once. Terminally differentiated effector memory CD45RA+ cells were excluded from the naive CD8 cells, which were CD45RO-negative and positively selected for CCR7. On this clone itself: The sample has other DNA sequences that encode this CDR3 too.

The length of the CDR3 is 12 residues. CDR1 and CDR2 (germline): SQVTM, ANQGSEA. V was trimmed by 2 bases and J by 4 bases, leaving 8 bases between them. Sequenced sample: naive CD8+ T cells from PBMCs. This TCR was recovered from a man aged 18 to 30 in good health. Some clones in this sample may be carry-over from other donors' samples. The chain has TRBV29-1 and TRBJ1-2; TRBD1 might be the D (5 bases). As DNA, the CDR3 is TGCAGCGTTGAACGGGGGGTCTATGGCTACACCTTC. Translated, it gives CSVERGVYGYTF.